These 14 T cell receptor beta chains were all obtained from the same sample, sequenced in a study of technical replicates of blood from a handful of donors. Some clones are missing from TCRdb's copy, which holds only in-frame ones; the method was immunoSEQ multiplex PCR. This table has fewer than 110,000 clones, 96% appearing once. Sequenced input: T cells isolated from PBMCs. The receptors stem from a human donor in good health.

Details on this clone: This specimen includes other DNA sequences encoding the same CDR3. The chain has TRBV5-1 and TRBJ2-1; 8 bases line up with TRBD2. The germline CDR1 and CDR2 sequences are SGHRS and YFSETQ. Trimming at V came to 2 bases and at J to 0 bases, leaving 1 base not matched to a gene. The CDR3 runs to 15 residues. DNA for the CDR3: TGCGCCAGCAGCTTCGGGGGGGGCTCCTACAATGAGCAGTTCTTC. This sequence encodes CASSFGGGSYNEQFF. Based on the CDR3 plus reference TRBV5-1 and TRBJ2-1, the full variable domain is KAGVTQTPRYLIKTRGQQVTLSCSPISGHRSVSWYQQTPGQGLQFLFEYFSETQRNKGNFPGRFSGRQFSNSRSEMNVSTLELGDSALYLCASSFGGGSYNEQFFGPGTRLTVL.

This sequence joins TRBV27 and TRBJ2-1; D gene uncertain. The CDR3 covers 13 residues. Trimming took 3 bases from V and 5 from J, leaving 8 bases between them. The V gene's germline CDR1 is MNHEY and CDR2 SMNVEV (reference sequence). The DNA of the CDR3 is TGTGCCAGCAGTTTCATTTCGGACAATGAGCAGTTCTTC. Residues: CASSFISDNEQFF.

This clone was observed a single time. This chain joins TRBV5-1 and TRBJ2-7; 10 positions match TRBD1. Germline lookup yields CDR1 SGHRS and CDR2 YFSETQ. V lost 6 bases to trimming and J lost 2 bases; unmatched junction nucleotides: 5. The CDR3 totals 14 residues. CDR3 in DNA: TGCGCCAGCATGGACGGACAGGGGGCCTACGAGCAGTACTTC. Translating gives CASMDGQGAYEQYF. Combining the CDR3 with reference TRBV5-1 and TRBJ2-7 gives the whole variable domain KAGVTQTPRYLIKTRGQQVTLSCSPISGHRSVSWYQQTPGQGLQFLFEYFSETQRNKGNFPGRFSGRQFSNSRSEMNVSTLELGDSALYLCASMDGQGAYEQYFGPGTRLTVT.

The rearrangement joins TRBV19 to TRBJ2-1; a weak D match, TRBD2 (7 bases). The CDR3 length is 15 residues. The germline V gene encodes CDR1 LNHDA and CDR2 SQIVND (reference sequence). Trimming removed 6 bases at V and 5 bases at J, with 17 bases between. The CDR3 region is CASRIRGTTDNEQFF. Written as DNA, the CDR3 is TGTGCCAGTAGGATTAGGGGGACTACGGACAATGAGCAGTTCTTC.

The V and J genes are TRBV5-4 and TRBJ1-2; D gene uncertain. The V gene's germline CDR1 is SGHNT and CDR2 YYREEE (reference sequence). V was cut by 1 base and J by 4 bases, with 11 bases left in between. The CDR3 has 14 residues. CDR3 coding DNA: TGTGCCAGCAGCTTGTCCATCAGGTTCTATGGCTACACCTTC. It is translated as CASSLSIRFYGYTF.

The chain has TRBV7-9 and TRBJ2-7, with TRBD1 matching over 9 bases. The CDR3 consists of 12 residues. With V trimmed by 7 bases and J by 12 bases, 10 bases remained unmatched. The germline V gene encodes CDR1 SEHNR and CDR2 FQNEAQ (reference sequence). The CDR3 is CASIKGEGQGYF. In DNA, the CDR3 is TGTGCCAGCATCAAAGGGGAGGGACAGGGGTACTTC.

This rearrangement joins TRBV7-6 to TRBJ2-1, with D uncertain. There are 13 residues in the CDR3. The V and J ends lost 4 bases and 6 bases respectively, with 10 bases between them. Germline V gives CDR1 SGHVS, CDR2 FNYEAQ. Written as DNA, the CDR3 is TGTGCCAGCAGCTCCGAAGTCGGCAATGAGCAGTTCTTC. Its protein product is CASSSEVGNEQFF.

The CDR3 nucleotides are TGTGCCAGCAGTACAGGGAGCTCCTACAATGAGCAGTTCTTC. Translation gives CASSTGSSYNEQFF. The rearrangement uses TRBV28 and TRBJ2-1, with D maybe TRBD1 (6 bases). Trimming pared 5 bases from V and 0 bases from J, leaving 8 bases between. This CDR3 has 14 residues. CDR1 is MDHEN and CDR2 is SYDVKM in the germline V gene.

CDR3 nucleotide sequence: TGTGCCATCAGTAGGGGGGGGGTTATGAACACTGAAGCTTTCTTT. Residues: CAISRGGVMNTEAFF. The genes are TRBV10-3 and TRBJ1-1, with D possibly matching TRBD1 (6 bases). The CDR3 is 15 amino acids. Germline V lookup: CDR1 ENHRY, CDR2 SYGVKD. Trimming removed 5 bases at V and 0 bases at J, with 13 bases between.

V usage is TRBV7-9 and J usage is TRBJ2-7; D is possibly TRBD1 (7 bases). The germline CDR1 and CDR2 sequences are SEHNR and FQNEAQ (reference sequence). The CDR3 is made up of 16 amino acids. The V gene lost 0 bases and the J gene lost 6 bases, with 18 bases spanning the gap. In nucleotides, the CDR3 is TGTGCCAGCAGCTTAGCAAGGGCAGGGGGACTTCGCGAGCAGTACTTC. This gives the protein CASSLARAGGLREQYF.

The chain links TRBV28 to TRBJ2-1; possibly TRBD1 for D (6 bases). Looked up from germline, CDR1 is MDHEN and CDR2 is SYDVKM. CDR3 size: 16 residues. Between the trimmed V and J ends, which lost 5 bases and 10 bases, there was a span of 24 bases. The CDR3 DNA sequence: TGTGCCAGCAGTCTCATCCAGGGACAACCTAGAGCCGAGCAGTTCTTC. Translation: CASSLIQGQPRAEQFF.

The chain carries TRBV4-1 and TRBJ1-1; D is ambiguous. Germline V gene data show CDR1 as MGHRA and CDR2 as YSYEKL. The CDR3 is 14 residues long. V lost 1 base to trimming and J lost 3 bases, with 9 bases between them. CDR3 DNA: TGCGCCAGCAGCCAAGTACTGGGCGACACTGAAGCTTTCTTT. Translating it yields CASSQVLGDTEAFF.

The CDR3 sequence is CASSQDTGFPDSYNEQFF. The DNA for the CDR3 is TGTGCCAGCAGCCAAGATACTGGGTTTCCGGACTCTTACAATGAGCAGTTCTTC. This chain joins TRBV14 and TRBJ2-1; a possible D gene is TRBD2 (5 bases). CDR3 length equals 18 residues. Germline V gene sequence: CDR1 SGHDN, CDR2 FVKESK. The V and J ends lost 0 bases and 4 bases respectively, with 19 bases between them.

A few counts support this clone. J is TRBJ1-5 and V is TRBV5-1; D uncertain. The germline gives CDR1 SGHRS, CDR2 YFSETQ. Trimming cost V 1 base and J 5 bases, with 7 bases left between them. The CDR3 loop spans 13 amino acids. The CDR3 loop reads CASSLLGYQPQHF. Here the CDR3 DNA reads TGCGCCAGCAGCTTGCTGGGCTATCAGCCCCAGCATTTT. The variable domain in full, completed from reference TRBV5-1 and TRBJ1-5, reads KAGVTQTPRYLIKTRGQQVTLSCSPISGHRSVSWYQQTPGQGLQFLFEYFSETQRNKGNFPGRFSGRQFSNSRSEMNVSTLELGDSALYLCASSLLGYQPQHFGDGTRLSIL.